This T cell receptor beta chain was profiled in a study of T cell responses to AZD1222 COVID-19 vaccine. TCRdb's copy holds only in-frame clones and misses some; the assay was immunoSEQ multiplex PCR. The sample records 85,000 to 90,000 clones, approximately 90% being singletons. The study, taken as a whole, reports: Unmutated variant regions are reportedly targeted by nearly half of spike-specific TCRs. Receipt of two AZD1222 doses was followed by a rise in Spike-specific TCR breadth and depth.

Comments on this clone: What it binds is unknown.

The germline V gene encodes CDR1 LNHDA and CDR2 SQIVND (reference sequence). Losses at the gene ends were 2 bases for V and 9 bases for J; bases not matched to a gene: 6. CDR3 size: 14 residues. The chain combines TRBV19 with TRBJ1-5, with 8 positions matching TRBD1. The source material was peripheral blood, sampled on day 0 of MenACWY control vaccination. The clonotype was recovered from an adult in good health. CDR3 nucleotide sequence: TGTGCCAGTAGTATAACAGGGGGAATGACGCCCCAGCATTTT. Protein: CASSITGGMTPQHF.